This TCR beta chain is drawn from a study of T cell responses to AZD1222 COVID-19 vaccine. This clone appeared once. Its target is unknown. Sequencing was performed with immunoSEQ multiplex PCR; in TCRdb, only in-frame clones are kept and a portion is missing. The repertoire has roughly 100,000 clones, roughly 91% of them found once; the top ten carry 45%. The V and J ends lost 0 bases and 7 bases respectively, with 14 bases between them. Germline V lookup: CDR1 SGHRS, CDR2 YFSETQ. The CDR3 is made up of 16 amino acids. Findings and limits, study-wide: Baseline seropositivity characterized only six AZD1222 recipients. Repertoires were collected only later (after the peak T cell response had occurred).

The receptor was isolated from an adult in good health. The chain has TRBV5-1 and TRBJ1-6; maybe TRBD1 (6 bases). This sample comprised peripheral blood, obtained on day 0 of AZD1222 vaccination. CDR3 nucleotides: TGCGCCAGCAGCTTGGTGGCAGGGGACCTCAATTCACCCCTCCACTTT. It encodes CASSLVAGDLNSPLHF.